The subject of this entry is one TCR beta chain. Its specificity is unknown. The assay was immunoSEQ multiplex PCR, and TCRdb's table has in-frame clones only and misses some. The sample yields about 78,000 clones, around 87% seen once. This entry belongs to a study of graft-versus-host responses after intestinal transplantation. Whole-study context: Recipients had transplants, and these were multivisceral, liver-intestinal, or isolated intestinal. Induction with anti-thymocyte globulin, then tacrolimus and steroids for 2 to 3 years, was given to all recipients.

Study-level results: The recipient marrow held GvH clones, and some of them showed up first in ileum or blood. Within the allografts of patients who had graft-donor T cell macrochimerism, graft-versus-host to host-versus-graft clonal ratios were high.

After removal of 5 bases from V and 2 bases from J, the junction contained 9 bases not matched to a gene. Germline values: CDR1 LNHDA, CDR2 SQIVND (reference sequence). This CDR3 has 15 residues. The chain joins TRBV19 to TRBJ2-7; 7 bases are shared with TRBD1. The origin of this receptor is a human donor who was the organ donor for an intestinal transplant. This material consisted of unstimulated CD8+ T cells sorted from spleen or lymph node cells, taken before transplant. The CDR3 nucleotides are TGTGCCAGTAGTCCCGGGACAGCTTATACCTACGAGCAGTACTTC. Translating it yields CASSPGTAYTYEQYF.